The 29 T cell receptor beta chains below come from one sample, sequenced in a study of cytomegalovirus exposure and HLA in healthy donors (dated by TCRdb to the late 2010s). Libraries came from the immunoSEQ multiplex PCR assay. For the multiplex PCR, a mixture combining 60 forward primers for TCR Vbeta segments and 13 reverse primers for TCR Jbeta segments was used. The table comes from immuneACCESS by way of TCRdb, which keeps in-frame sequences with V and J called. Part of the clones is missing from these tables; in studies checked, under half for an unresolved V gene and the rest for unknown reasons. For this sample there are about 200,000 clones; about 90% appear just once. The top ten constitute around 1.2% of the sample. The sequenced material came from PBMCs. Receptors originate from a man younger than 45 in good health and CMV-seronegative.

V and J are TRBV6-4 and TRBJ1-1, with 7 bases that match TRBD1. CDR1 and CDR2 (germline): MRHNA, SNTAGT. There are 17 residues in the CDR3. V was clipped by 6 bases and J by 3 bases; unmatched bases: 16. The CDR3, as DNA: TGTGCCAGCAGGGTCGGGCAAACAGGGGACGGGGACACTGAAGCTTTCTTT. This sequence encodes CASRVGQTGDGDTEAFF.

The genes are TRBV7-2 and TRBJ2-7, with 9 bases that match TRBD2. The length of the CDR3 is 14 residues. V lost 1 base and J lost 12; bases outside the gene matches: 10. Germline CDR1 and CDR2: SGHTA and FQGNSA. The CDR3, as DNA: TGTGCCAGCAGCTTAGGGATAGCGGGGGCGGGGTGGTACTTC. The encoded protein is CASSLGIAGAGWYF.

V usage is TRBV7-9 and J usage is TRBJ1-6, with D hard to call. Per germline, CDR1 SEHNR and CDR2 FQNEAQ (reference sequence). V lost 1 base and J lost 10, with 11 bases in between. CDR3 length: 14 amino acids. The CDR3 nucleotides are TGTGCCAGCAGCTTAGGGGGAGGTGGCTCACCCCTCCACTTT. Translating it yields CASSLGGGGSPLHF. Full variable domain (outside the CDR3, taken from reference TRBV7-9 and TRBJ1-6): DTGVSQNPRHKITKRGQNVTFRCDPISEHNRLYWYRQTLGQGPEFLTYFQNEAQLEKSRLLSDRFSAERPKGSFSTLEIQRTEQGDSAMYLCASSLGGGGSPLHFGNGTRLTVT.

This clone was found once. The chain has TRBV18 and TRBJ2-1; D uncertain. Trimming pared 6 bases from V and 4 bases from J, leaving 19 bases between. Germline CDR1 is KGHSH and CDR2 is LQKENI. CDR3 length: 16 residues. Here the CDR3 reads CASSPLRRMTYNEQFF. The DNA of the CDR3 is TGTGCCAGCTCCCCCCTCAGACGGATGACTTACAATGAGCAGTTCTTC. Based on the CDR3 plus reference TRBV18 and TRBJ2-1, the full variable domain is NAGVMQNPRHLVRRRGQEARLRCSPMKGHSHVYWYRQLPEEGLKFMVYLQKENIIDESGMPKERFSAEFPKEGPSILRIQQVVRGDSAAYFCASSPLRRMTYNEQFFGPGTRLTVL.

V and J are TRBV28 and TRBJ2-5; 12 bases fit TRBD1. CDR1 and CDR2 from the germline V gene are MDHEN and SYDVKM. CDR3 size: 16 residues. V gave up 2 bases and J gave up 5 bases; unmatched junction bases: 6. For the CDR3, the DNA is TGTGCCAGCAGTTTAGTGGGGACAGGGGGCCAGGAGACCCAGTACTTC. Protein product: CASSLVGTGGQETQYF.

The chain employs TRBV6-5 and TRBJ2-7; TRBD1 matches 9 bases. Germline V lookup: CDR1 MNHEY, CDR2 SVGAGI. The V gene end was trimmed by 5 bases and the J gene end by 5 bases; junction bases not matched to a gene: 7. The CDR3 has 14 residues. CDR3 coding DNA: TGTGCCAGCAGTCGGGACAGGGCGAATCACGAGCAGTACTTC. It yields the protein CASSRDRANHEQYF.

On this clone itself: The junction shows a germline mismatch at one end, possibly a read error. The CDR3 sequence is CVSSSTGQGYEQYF. CDR3 in DNA: TGTGTCAGCAGCTCCACGGGACAGGGCTACGAGCAGTACTTC. The chain links TRBV7-6 to TRBJ2-7; 9 bases are a match to TRBD1. Germline-derived CDR1 and CDR2 are SGHVS and FNYEAQ. This CDR3 contains 14 residues.

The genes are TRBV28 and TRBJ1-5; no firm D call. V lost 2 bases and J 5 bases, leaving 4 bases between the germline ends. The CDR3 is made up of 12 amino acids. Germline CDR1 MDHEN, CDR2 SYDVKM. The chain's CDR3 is CASSLGYQPQHF. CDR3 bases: TGTGCCAGCAGTTTAGGCTATCAGCCCCAGCATTTT.

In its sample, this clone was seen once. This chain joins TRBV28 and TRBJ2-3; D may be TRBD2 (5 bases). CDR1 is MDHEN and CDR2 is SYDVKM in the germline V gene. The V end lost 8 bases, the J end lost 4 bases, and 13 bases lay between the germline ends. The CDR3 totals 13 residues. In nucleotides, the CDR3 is TGTGCCAGCCTAAGCCTTAGCGCAGATACGCAGTATTTT. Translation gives CASLSLSADTQYF.

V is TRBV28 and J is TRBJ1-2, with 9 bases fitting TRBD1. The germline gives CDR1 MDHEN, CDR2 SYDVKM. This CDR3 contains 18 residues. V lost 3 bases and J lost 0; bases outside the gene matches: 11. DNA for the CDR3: TGTGCCAGCAGTTTTAACCGGACAGGGGATTTGGCTAACTATGGCTACACCTTC. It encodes CASSFNRTGDLANYGYTF.

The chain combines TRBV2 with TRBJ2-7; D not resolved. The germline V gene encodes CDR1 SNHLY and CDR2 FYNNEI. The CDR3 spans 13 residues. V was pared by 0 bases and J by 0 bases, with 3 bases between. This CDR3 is CASSEAHSYEQYF. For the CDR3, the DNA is TGTGCCAGCAGTGAAGCCCACTCCTACGAGCAGTACTTC.

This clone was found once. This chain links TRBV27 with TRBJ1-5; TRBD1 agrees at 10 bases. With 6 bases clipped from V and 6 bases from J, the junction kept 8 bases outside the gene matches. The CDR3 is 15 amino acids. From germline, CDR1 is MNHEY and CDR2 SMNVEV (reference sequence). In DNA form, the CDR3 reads TGTGCCAGCAGCTGGACGGGACAGGGGATTCAGCCCCAGCATTTT. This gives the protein CASSWTGQGIQPQHF.

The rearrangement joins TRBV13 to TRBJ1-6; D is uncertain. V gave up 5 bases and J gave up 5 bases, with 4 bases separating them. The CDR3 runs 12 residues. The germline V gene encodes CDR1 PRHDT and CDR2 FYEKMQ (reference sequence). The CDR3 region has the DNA TGTGCCAGCAGCCCTCATAATTCACCCCTCCACTTT. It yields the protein CASSPHNSPLHF.

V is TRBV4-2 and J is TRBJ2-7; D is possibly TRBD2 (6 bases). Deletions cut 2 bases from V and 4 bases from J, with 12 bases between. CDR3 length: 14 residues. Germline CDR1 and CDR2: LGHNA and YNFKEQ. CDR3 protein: CASSQSGSYYEQYF. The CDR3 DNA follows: TGTGCCAGCAGCCAATCCGGGAGTTATTACGAGCAGTACTTC.

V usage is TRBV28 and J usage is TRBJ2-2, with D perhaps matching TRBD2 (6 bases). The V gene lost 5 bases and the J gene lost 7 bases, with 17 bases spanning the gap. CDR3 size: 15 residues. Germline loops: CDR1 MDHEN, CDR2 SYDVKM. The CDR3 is CASSPPGAGNGELFF. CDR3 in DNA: TGTGCCAGCAGTCCCCCCGGCGCGGGGAACGGGGAGCTGTTTTTT. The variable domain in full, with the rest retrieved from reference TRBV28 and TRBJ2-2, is DVKVTQSSRYLVKRTGEKVFLECVQDMDHENMFWYRQDPGLGLRLIYFSYDVKMKEKGDIPEGYSVSREKKERFSLILESASTNQTSMYLCASSPPGAGNGELFFGEGSRLTVL.

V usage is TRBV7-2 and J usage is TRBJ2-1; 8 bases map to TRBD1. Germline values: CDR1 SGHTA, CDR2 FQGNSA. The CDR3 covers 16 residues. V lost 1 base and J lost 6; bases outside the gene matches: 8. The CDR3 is CASSLDGRGPVNEQFF. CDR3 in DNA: TGTGCCAGCAGCTTAGACGGCAGGGGGCCGGTCAATGAGCAGTTCTTC.

The CDR3 sequence: CASTGGAKDTQYF. The CDR3 nucleotides read TGTGCCAGCACCGGGGGGGCCAAAGATACGCAGTATTTT. The genes are TRBV5-8 and TRBJ2-3, with TRBD2 identical over 8 bases. Germline CDR1 and CDR2: SGHTS and YDEGEE. The CDR3 loop spans 13 amino acids. Trimming cost V 6 bases and J 5 bases; bases outside gene matches: 5. The full variable domain, completed using reference TRBV5-8 and TRBJ2-3, is EAGVTQSPTHLIKTRGQQATLRCSPISGHTSVYWYQQALGLGLQFLLWYDEGEERNRGNFPPRFSGRQFPNYSSELNVNALELEDSALYLCASTGGAKDTQYFGPGTRLTVL.

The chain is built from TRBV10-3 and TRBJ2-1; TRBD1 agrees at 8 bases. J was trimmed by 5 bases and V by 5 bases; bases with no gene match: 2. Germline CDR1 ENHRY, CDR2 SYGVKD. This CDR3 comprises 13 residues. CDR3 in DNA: TGTGCCATCAGTCCACAGGGGGACAATGAGCAGTTCTTC. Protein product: CAISPQGDNEQFF.

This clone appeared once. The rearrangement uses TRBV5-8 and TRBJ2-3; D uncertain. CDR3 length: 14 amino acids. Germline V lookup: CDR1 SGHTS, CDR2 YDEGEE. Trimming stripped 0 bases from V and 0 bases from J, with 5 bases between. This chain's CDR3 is CASSLAPSTDTQYF. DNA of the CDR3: TGTGCCAGCAGCTTGGCCCCAAGCACAGATACGCAGTATTTT.

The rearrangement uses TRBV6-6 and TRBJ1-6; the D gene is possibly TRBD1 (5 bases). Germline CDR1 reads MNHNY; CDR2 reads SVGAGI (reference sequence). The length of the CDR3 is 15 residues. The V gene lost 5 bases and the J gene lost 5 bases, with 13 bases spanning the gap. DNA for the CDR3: TGTGCCAGCAGTACCTACAGGAGTAATAATTCACCCCTCCACTTT. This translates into CASSTYRSNNSPLHF.

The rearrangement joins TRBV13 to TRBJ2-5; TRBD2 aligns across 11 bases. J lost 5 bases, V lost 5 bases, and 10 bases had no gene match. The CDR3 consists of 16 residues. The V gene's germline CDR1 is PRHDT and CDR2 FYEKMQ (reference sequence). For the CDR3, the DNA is TGTGCCAGCAGCGATAGTAGCGGGGGGGCCCGGGAGACCCAGTACTTC. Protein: CASSDSSGGARETQYF. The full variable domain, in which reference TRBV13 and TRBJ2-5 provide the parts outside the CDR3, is AAGVIQSPRHLIKEKRETATLKCYPIPRHDTVYWYQQGPGQDPQFLISFYEKMQSDKGSIPDRFSAQQFSDYHSELNMSSLELGDSALYFCASSDSSGGARETQYFGPGTRLLVL.

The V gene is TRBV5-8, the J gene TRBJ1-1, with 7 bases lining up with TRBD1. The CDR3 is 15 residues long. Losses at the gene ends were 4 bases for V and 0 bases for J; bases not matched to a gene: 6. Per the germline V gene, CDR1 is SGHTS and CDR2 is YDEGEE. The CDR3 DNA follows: TGTGCCAGCAGCGAACCGACAGGGCTGAACACTGAAGCTTTCTTT. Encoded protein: CASSEPTGLNTEAFF.

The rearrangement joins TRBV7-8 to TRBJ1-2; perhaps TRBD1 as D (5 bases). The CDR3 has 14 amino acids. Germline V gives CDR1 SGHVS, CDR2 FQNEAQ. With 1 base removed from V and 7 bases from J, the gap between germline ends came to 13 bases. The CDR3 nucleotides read TGTGCCAGCAGCTTAGTGGGATCGGGGGGTGGCTACACCTTC. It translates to CASSLVGSGGGYTF.

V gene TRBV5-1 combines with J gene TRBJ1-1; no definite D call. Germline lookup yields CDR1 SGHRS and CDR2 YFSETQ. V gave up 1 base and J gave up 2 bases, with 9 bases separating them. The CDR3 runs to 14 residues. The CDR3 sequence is CASSLSQVNTEAFF. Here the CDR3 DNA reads TGCGCCAGCAGCTTGAGTCAGGTTAACACTGAAGCTTTCTTT.

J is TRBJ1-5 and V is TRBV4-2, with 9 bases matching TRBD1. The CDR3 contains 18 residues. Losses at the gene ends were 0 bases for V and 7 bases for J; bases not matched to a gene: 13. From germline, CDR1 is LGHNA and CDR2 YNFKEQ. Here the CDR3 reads CASSQDQAGQGRGQPQHF. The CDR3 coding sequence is TGTGCCAGCAGCCAAGATCAGGCGGGACAGGGTAGGGGCCAGCCCCAGCATTTT.

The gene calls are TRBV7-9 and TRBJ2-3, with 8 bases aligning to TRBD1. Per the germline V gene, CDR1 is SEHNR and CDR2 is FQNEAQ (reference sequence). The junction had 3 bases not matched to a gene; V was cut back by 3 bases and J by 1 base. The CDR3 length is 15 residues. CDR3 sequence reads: CASSFGTGRTDTQYF. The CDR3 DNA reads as TGTGCCAGCAGCTTCGGGACAGGACGCACAGATACGCAGTATTTT.

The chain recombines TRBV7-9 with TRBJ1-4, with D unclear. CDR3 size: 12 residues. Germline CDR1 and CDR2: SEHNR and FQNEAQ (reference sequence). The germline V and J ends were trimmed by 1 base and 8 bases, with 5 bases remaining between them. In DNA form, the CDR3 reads TGTGCCAGCAGCTTAGTCAGGGAAAAACTGTTTTTT. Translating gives CASSLVREKLFF.

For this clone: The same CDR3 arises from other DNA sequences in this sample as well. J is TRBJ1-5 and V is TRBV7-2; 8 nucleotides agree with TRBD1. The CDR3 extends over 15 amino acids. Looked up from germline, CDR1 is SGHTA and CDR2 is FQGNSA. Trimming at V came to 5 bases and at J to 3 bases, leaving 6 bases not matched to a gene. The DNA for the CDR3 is TGTGCCAGCAGCCCCGGGACAGGTTTCAATCAGCCCCAGCATTTT. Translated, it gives CASSPGTGFNQPQHF.

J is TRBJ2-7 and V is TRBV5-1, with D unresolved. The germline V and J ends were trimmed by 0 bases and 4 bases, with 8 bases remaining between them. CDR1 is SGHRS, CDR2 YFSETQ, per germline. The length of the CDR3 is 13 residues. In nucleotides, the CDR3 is TGCGCCAGCAGCTTGGACAGCTGGTACGAGCAGTACTTC. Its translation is CASSLDSWYEQYF.